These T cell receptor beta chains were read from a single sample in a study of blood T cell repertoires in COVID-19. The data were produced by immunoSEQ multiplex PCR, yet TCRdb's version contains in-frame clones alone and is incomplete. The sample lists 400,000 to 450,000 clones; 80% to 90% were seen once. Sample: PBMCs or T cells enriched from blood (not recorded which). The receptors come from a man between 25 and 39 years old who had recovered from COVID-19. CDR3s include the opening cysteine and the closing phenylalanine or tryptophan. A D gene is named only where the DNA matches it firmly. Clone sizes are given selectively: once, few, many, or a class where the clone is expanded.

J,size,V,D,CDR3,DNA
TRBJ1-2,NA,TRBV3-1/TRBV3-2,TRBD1,CASSFPGQGNYGYTF,TGTGCCAGCAGCTTCCCGGGACAGGGGAACTATGGCTACACCTTC
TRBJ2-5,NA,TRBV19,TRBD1,CASSAGTGILETQYF,TGTGCCAGTAGCGCCGGGACAGGGATTTTAGAGACCCAGTACTTC
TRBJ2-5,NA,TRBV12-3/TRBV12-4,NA,CASSLRVWETQYF,TGTGCCAGCAGTTTACGGGTTTGGGAGACCCAGTACTTC
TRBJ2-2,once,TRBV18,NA,CASSPRTEQGTGELFF,TGTGCCAGCTCACCACGGACAGAGCAGGGCACCGGGGAGCTGTTTTTT
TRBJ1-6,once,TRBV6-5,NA,CASSRQEYNSPLHF,TGTGCCAGCAGTCGACAGGAGTATAATTCACCCCTCCACTTT
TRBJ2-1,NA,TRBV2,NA,CASTQWGAGNEQFF,TGTGCCAGCACCCAGTGGGGAGCGGGCAATGAGCAGTTCTTC
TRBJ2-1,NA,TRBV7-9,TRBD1,CASSHRDSSYNEQFF,TGTGCCAGCAGCCACCGGGACAGCTCCTACAATGAGCAGTTCTTC
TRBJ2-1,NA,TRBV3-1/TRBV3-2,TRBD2,CASSSMTSGTYNEQFF,TGTGCCAGCAGCTCCATGACTAGCGGTACCTACAATGAGCAGTTCTTC
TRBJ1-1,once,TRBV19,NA,CASSRGFGAFF,TGTGCCAGTAGTAGAGGATTCGGAGCTTTCTTT
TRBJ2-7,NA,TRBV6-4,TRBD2,CASSDRRTSQYEQYF,TGTGCCAGCAGTGACAGAAGGACTAGCCAATACGAGCAGTACTTC
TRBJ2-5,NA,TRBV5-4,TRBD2,CASQTGTSGSETQYF,TGTGCCTCACAAACCGGGACTAGCGGGAGCGAAACCCAGTACTTC
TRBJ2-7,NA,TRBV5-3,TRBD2,CARSFPSGGNYEQYF,TGTGCCAGAAGCTTTCCCAGCGGGGGGAACTACGAGCAGTACTTC
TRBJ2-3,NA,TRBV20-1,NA,CSASRVPTDTQYF,TGCAGTGCTAGTCGAGTTCCCACAGATACGCAGTATTTT
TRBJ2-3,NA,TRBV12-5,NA,CASAQGGATDTQYF,TGTGCTAGTGCCCAGGGTGGGGCCACAGATACGCAGTATTTT
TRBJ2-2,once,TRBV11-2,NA,CASSLVRGPVGTGELFF,TGTGCCAGCAGCTTAGTCAGGGGCCCGGTTGGTACCGGGGAGCTGTTTTTT
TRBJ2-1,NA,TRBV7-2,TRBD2,CASSAPGLAYNEQFF,TGTGCCAGCAGCGCCCCGGGACTAGCCTACAATGAGCAGTTCTTC
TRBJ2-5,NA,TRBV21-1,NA,CASSKRSARETQYF,TGTGCCAGCAGCAAAAGGAGTGCGCGAGAGACCCAGTACTTC
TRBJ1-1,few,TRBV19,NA,CASSIGHRALEAFF,TGTGCCAGTAGTATTGGGCACAGGGCCCTTGAAGCTTTCTTT
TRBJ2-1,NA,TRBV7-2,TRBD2,CASSLALAGGNEQFF,TGTGCCAGCAGCTTAGCCCTAGCGGGAGGCAATGAGCAGTTCTTC
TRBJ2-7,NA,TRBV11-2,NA,CASSSGPDLGSEQYF,TGTGCCAGCAGCTCGGGCCCTGACCTAGGGAGCGAGCAGTACTTC
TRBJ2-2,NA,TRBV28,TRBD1,CASSLDREIGELFF,TGTGCCAGCAGTTTGGACAGGGAAATCGGGGAGCTGTTTTTT
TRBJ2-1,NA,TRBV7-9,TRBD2,CASSLGTGGSNEQFF,TGTGCCAGCAGCTTAGGAACGGGAGGGTCCAATGAGCAGTTCTTC
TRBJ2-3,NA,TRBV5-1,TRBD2,CASSYGLATYTDTQYF,TGCGCCAGCAGCTATGGACTAGCGACATACACAGATACGCAGTATTTT
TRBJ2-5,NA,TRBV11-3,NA,CASSLGAGSQETQYF,TGTGCCAGCAGCTTAGGTGCGGGGAGCCAAGAGACCCAGTACTTC
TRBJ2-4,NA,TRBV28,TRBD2,CASSEGTSGYIQYF,TGTGCCAGCAGTGAAGGGACTAGCGGCTACATTCAGTACTTC
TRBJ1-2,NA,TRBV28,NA,CASSWRLARGYTF,TGTGCCAGCAGTTGGCGCTTAGCCCGTGGCTACACCTTC
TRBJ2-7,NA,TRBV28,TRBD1,CASLPGQGTEQYF,TGTGCCAGCCTCCCGGGACAGGGGACCGAGCAGTACTTC
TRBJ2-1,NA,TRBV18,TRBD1,CASSLGQGNYNEQFF,TGTGCCAGCTCCTTGGGACAGGGAAACTACAATGAGCAGTTCTTC
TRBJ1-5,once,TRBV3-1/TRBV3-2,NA,CASSQAVEKNQPQHF,TGTGCCAGCAGCCAAGCGGTGGAGAAGAATCAGCCCCAGCATTTT
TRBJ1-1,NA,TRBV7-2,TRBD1,CASSLNRGLTEAFF,TGTGCCAGCAGCTTGAACAGGGGGTTGACTGAAGCTTTCTTT
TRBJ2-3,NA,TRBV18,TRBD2,CASSGLANLHTDTQYF,TGTGCCAGCTCGGGACTAGCAAACCTGCACACAGATACGCAGTATTTT
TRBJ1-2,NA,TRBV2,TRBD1,CASSGTGQIYGYTF,TGTGCCAGCAGTGGGACAGGGCAGATCTATGGCTACACCTTC
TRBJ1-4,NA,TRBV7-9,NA,CASSLVVANEKLFF,TGTGCCAGCAGCTTAGTAGTCGCTAATGAAAAACTGTTTTTT
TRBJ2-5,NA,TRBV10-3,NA,CAISESTGRSYQETQYF,TGTGCCATCAGTGAGTCGACAGGCCGCTCGTACCAAGAGACCCAGTACTTC
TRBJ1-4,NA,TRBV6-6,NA,CASSYEGGSGEKLFF,TGTGCCAGCAGTTATGAAGGGGGATCGGGTGAAAAACTGTTTTTT
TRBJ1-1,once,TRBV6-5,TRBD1,CASTSGGTEAFF,TGTGCCAGCACCTCAGGGGGGACTGAAGCTTTCTTT
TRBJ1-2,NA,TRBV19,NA,CASSAPTGIVDGYTF,TGTGCCAGTAGTGCCCCAACAGGGATTGTCGATGGCTACACCTTC
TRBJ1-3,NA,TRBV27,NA,CASSLLWGLGNTIYF,TGTGCCAGCAGTTTATTATGGGGGCTAGGAAACACCATATATTTT